This T cell receptor (beta chain) was captured in a study of response to subunit inactivated influenza vaccine. TCRdb used MiXCR to reprocess the RT-PCR reads, holding one entry per CDR3 protein. This table holds over 150,000 distinct CDR3 sequences, 13% to 15% found once. Study-level points and caveats: The authors proposed limited new T cell recruitment per seasonal influenza vaccination.

With 5 bases clipped from V and 4 bases from J, the junction kept 5 bases outside the gene matches. The CDR3 is 16 amino acids. The germline V gene has CDR1 PRHDT and CDR2 FYEKMQ (reference sequence). This clonotype was seen more than once but under ten times. Its antigen is unknown. The source was CD8+ T cells sorted from PBMCs, collected approximately 5 days after vaccination. The J gene is TRBJ2-1, the V gene TRBV13; TRBD2 matches 13 bases. The clonotype originates from a man aged 45-65 years who received an inactivated influenza vaccine. The chain's CDR3 is CASSGPGLAGYNEQFF. CDR3 DNA sequence: TGTGCCAGCAGCGGTCCGGGACTAGCGGGGTACAATGAGCAGTTCTTC.